This T cell receptor beta chain was profiled in a study of blood T cell repertoires in COVID-19 (dated by TCRdb to the early 2020s). For the study in its entirety: Samples from collaborators originated in the United States, Italy and Spain and spanned both the acute and convalescent phases of COVID-19. Nearly every sample came with metadata listing a de-identified subject ID, COVID-19 status, age in years and sex. The repertoires were made available in a free public database intended to serve as a resource for research on the immune response to SARS-CoV-2. The prospective study material was composed of cDNA or gDNA derived from T cells, B-cell-depleted T cells, or PBMCs. Samples were obtained from the ongoing ImmuneRACE study (first 160 participants) and from over 1,000 subjects provided by 6 global collaborators. Where HLA class I and class II types were available, the types were taken from metadata supplied by the sample provider, not from assay-based typing. Subjects who had been exposed to COVID-19, were actively infected with it, or had recovered from it provided the deeply sampled blood TCRbeta repertoires that made up the dataset.

The immunoSEQ Assay, a bias-controlled multiplex PCR, was used to amplify TCRbeta CDR3 regions from genomic DNA. The authors processed their data as follows. The number of nucleated cells in each sample was estimated by amplification of reference gene primers within the assay. To quantify the absolute abundance of each unique TCRbeta CDR3 rearrangement, sequence reads were collapsed and filtered. For each sample, productive Simpson clonality was calculated by taking the square root of Simpson's diversity index across productive rearrangements. TCRdb took this table from immuneACCESS and kept in-frame rearrangements with V and J called. Such tables lack part of the clones; where checked against another copy, unresolved V genes explain under half of the gap, and the rest is unexplained. That table supplies the V and J calls and clone size; D and trimming were determined from the DNA. This sample has roughly 230,000 clones in its table, and 85% to 95% of those were observed once. Clones ranked in the top ten supply roughly 0.8% of the sample.

The study at large found these results: Clinical and demographic metadata were provided uncurated, with the amount varying by source and participant.

A note on this clone: Its binding antigen is unknown. It has no much larger one-base neighbor in the sample; base qualities were not kept.

One collaborating source in Seattle enrolled patients during active infection and followed them longitudinally through the course of disease. Collaborating institutions collected whole blood in K2EDTA tubes following their own protocols. For TCRbeta analysis, collaborators shipped samples as frozen whole blood, isolated PBMCs, or DNA extracted from either of those sample types. The CDR3 sequence holds 16 residues, the cysteine and phenylalanine included. Of all the DNA, just the CDR3 is kept, 48 bases in frame from base 1. The germline V gene sets CDR1 to SGHTA and CDR2 to FQGNSA. Germline trimming amounts to 5 bases on V and 0 bases on J, with 2 as the count of junction bases outside the gene matches.

The specimen sequenced was peripheral blood. The origin of this receptor is a man aged 25 to 40 with COVID-19, enrolled during active disease. The sequence joins TRBV7-2 to TRBJ2-7; TRBD2 matches 15 bases in the middle. The CDR3 reads as follows: CASSRTSGGASYEQYF. The DNA sequence is as follows: TGTGCCAGCAGCCGGACTAGCGGGGGGGCCTCCTACGAGCAGTACTTC. Reference TRBV7-2 and TRBJ2-7 genes cover what lies past the CDR3, so the full variable domain is GAGVSQSPSNKVTEKGKDVELRCDPISGHTALYWYRQSLGQGLEFLIYFQGNSAPDKSGLPSDRFSAERTGGSVSTLTIQRTQQEDSAVYLCASSRTSGGASYEQYFGPGTRLTVT.